A selection of T cell receptor beta chains follows, all from one sample in a study of shared clonotypes between healthy human individuals. Measured with immunoSEQ multiplex PCR; TCRdb has only the in-frame clones, and not every one. The sample lists fewer than 550,000 clones; roughly 79% were seen once. The sample consisted of PBMCs. The receptors stem from a woman aged 40 to 49 in good health. Some clones in this sample may be carry-over from other donors' samples. The CDR3 runs from the conserved cysteine through the conserved F or W. The D gene is left open where the match is weak. The listing skips clone size in some rows; elsewhere it reads once, few, many or a size class.

>NA|14|NA|TRBJ2-7|TRBV4-3
TGCGCCAGCAGCCAACAAGGGGCGGAGTACGAGCAGTACTTC
CASSQQGAEYEQYF
>NA|14|NA|TRBJ2-1|TRBV29-1
TGCAGCGTTGAAGAGACAGGACTGAACAATGAGCAGTTCTTC
CSVEETGLNNEQFF
>TRBD2|20|once|TRBJ2-1|TRBV5-1
TGCGCCAGCAGCCATTTGACTAGCGGGAGCCGCATAGAATCAAACAATGAGCAGTTCTTC
CASSHLTSGSRIESNNEQFF
>NA|12|NA|TRBJ2-7|TRBV2
TGTGCCAGCAGCTCCGACGGGGGCGAGCAGTACTTC
CASSSDGGEQYF
>NA|16|NA|TRBJ2-6|TRBV15
TGTGCCACCAGCAGAGTTTCGGGGACTGGGGCCAACGTCCTGACTTTC
CATSRVSGTGANVLTF
>NA|13|NA|TRBJ2-2|TRBV19
TGTGCCAGTGAGACATTAAGAGCCGGGGAGCTGTTTTTT
CASETLRAGELFF
>NA|14|NA|TRBJ1-2|TRBV5-4
TGTGCCAGCAGCTTGGGCACTGGATACTATGGCTACACCTTC
CASSLGTGYYGYTF
>TRBD2|18|NA|TRBJ2-1|TRBV5-1
TGCGCCAGCAGCTCGGGCCGAGGGACTAGCGGGAGGACCAATGAGCAGTTCTTC
CASSSGRGTSGRTNEQFF
>TRBD1|15|NA|TRBJ2-2|TRBV28
TGTGCCAGCAGAGCACACAGGGGTTCGGGCGGGGAGCTGTTTTTT
CASRAHRGSGGELFF
>NA|14|NA|TRBJ2-7|TRBV2
TGTGCCAGCTCCGGTCGGGGAACCTTATACGAGCAGTACTTC
CASSGRGTLYEQYF
>NA|17|NA|TRBJ2-3|TRBV7-9
TGTGCCAGCAGCTTACAAGGGGGATTTGTTGTGTCAGATACGCAGTATTTT
CASSLQGGFVVSDTQYF
>TRBD2|14|NA|TRBJ2-7|TRBV10-3
TGTGCCATCAGTGAGTCACTAGCGGGAGCCGAGCAGTACTTC
CAISESLAGAEQYF
>NA|14|many|TRBJ2-7|TRBV13
TGTGCCAGCAGCTTAAGGGGCCACTACTACGAGCAGTACTTC
CASSLRGHYYEQYF
>TRBD1|16|NA|TRBJ2-7|TRBV27
TGTGCCAGCAGTACCATCGGGACAGGGTATACCTACGAGCAGTACTTC
CASSTIGTGYTYEQYF
>TRBD1|15|NA|TRBJ1-1|TRBV5-1
TGCGCCAGCAGCTTGTCGACGACAGGGAGCACTGAAGCTTTCTTT
CASSLSTTGSTEAFF
>NA|14|NA|TRBJ2-7|TRBV4-2
TGTGCCAGCAGCCAAGTAGCCAGACCCTACGAGCAGTACTTC
CASSQVARPYEQYF
>NA|11|NA|TRBJ1-2|TRBV10-3
TGTGCCATCAGTGTTGGGGATGGCTACACCTTC
CAISVGDGYTF
>NA|15|NA|TRBJ1-1|TRBV18
TGTGCCAGCTCACCGACAGGAGTGGGGGGAACTGAAGCTTTCTTT
CASSPTGVGGTEAFF
>NA|14|NA|TRBJ2-7|TRBV10-3
TGTGCCATCAGTGAGGCAGGGGAGTCCTACGAGCAGTACTTC
CAISEAGESYEQYF
>NA|16|few|TRBJ2-5|TRBV4-2
TGTGCCAGCAGCCAAGATGCCACCGCGGAGCAAGAGACCCAGTACTTC
CASSQDATAEQETQYF
>NA|13|NA|TRBJ2-1|TRBV9
TGTGCCAGCAGCGATCCGGACACGCGTGGGCAGTTCTTC
CASSDPDTRGQFF
>TRBD1|12|few|TRBJ1-1|TRBV28
TGTGCCAGCAGGGCAGGGGGCACTGAAGCTTTCTTT
CASRAGGTEAFF
>NA|15|NA|TRBJ1-6|TRBV7-3
TGTGCCAGCAGCTCCCAGTCGGACAGTAATTCACCCCTCCACTTT
CASSSQSDSNSPLHF
>NA|16|NA|TRBJ1-2|TRBV11-1
TGTGCCAGCAGCTTAGCCGGAGGCGGCAGGGGTTATGGCTACACCTTC
CASSLAGGGRGYGYTF
>NA|16|many|TRBJ2-1|TRBV28
TGTGCCAGCAGTTCCCTCGGGGAGGGGGAGTACAATGAGCAGTTCTTC
CASSSLGEGEYNEQFF
>TRBD1|15|NA|TRBJ2-2|TRBV19
TGTGCCAGTAGATACGACAGGGGGAACACCGGGGAGCTGTTTTTT
CASRYDRGNTGELFF
>TRBD1|13|NA|TRBJ1-4|TRBV30
TGTGCCTGGACAGGGGGAACTAATGAAAAACTGTTTTTT
CAWTGGTNEKLFF
>NA|12|NA|TRBJ2-7|TRBV5-1
TGCGCCAGCAGGAGAGAATTGGACGAGCAGTACTTC
CASRRELDEQYF
>TRBD2|15|NA|TRBJ2-2|TRBV7-2
TGTGCCAGCAGACCCGACGCCCGGGGGGCCGGGGAGCTGTTTTTT
CASRPDARGAGELFF
>NA|15|NA|TRBJ1-3|TRBV18
TGTGCCAGCTCACTACCCGGGACTGGGGGAAACACCATATATTTT
CASSLPGTGGNTIYF
>NA|13|NA|TRBJ1-1|TRBV9
TGTGCCAGCAGCCCTAGATTGAACACTGAAGCTTTCTTT
CASSPRLNTEAFF
>TRBD1|13|NA|TRBJ2-7|TRBV2
TGTGCCAGCGGCGTCACAGGGGTGGGCGAGCAGTACTTC
CASGVTGVGEQYF
>NA|13|NA|TRBJ1-1|TRBV2
TGTGCCAAGCGGACGTCGAAGGGCACTGAAGCTTTCTTT
CAKRTSKGTEAFF
>TRBD2|14|NA|TRBJ2-1|TRBV5-4
TGTGCCAGCAGCCCGGGGGGTCCCTACAATGAGCAGTTCTTC
CASSPGGPYNEQFF
>NA|12|NA|TRBJ1-1|TRBV30
TGTGCCTGGAGTAAAAGTAGCACTGAAGCTTTCTTT
CAWSKSSTEAFF
>NA|14|NA|TRBJ2-5|TRBV27
TGTGCCAGCAGTTTAAAGGGCATAGGGGAGACCCAGTACTTC
CASSLKGIGETQYF
>NA|15|few|TRBJ2-1|TRBV9
TGTGCCAGCAGCACCCGGGACTCGTCCTACAATGAGCAGTTCTTC
CASSTRDSSYNEQFF
>NA|14|many|TRBJ1-2|TRBV18
TGTGCCAGCTCACCAACCCCAGGGGCAGGAGGCTACACCTTC
CASSPTPGAGGYTF
>TRBD2|16|NA|TRBJ2-4|TRBV7-9
TGTGCCAGCAGCTTAGTAGCGGGAGTAGCCAAAAACATTCAGTACTTC
CASSLVAGVAKNIQYF